The 27 T cell receptor beta chains given below trace back to one sample, sequenced in a study of T cells in Graves' hyperthyroidism and ophthalmopathy. RNA transcripts gave rise to amplified TCR beta CDR3 regions. First-round RT-PCR with HTBI primers amplified the TCR CDR3 region. TCRdb redid the calling of the multiplex PCR reads with MiXCR, one entry per CDR3 protein. The sample consists of a few hundred thousand distinct CDR3 sequences, roughly 14% of them appearing once. What was sequenced was blood. The receptors were gathered from a woman in her 30s with Graves' hyperthyroidism.

This clonotype came up many times. The chain is built from TRBV28 and TRBJ1-5; 9 bases are a match to TRBD1. Germline CDR1 and CDR2: MDHEN and SYDVKM. With 4 bases clipped from V and 5 bases from J, the junction kept 3 bases outside the gene matches. This CDR3 has 14 amino acids. The CDR3 coding sequence is TGTGCCAGCAGTTGGGACAGGGATGATCAGCCCCAGCATTTT. Its translation is CASSWDRDDQPQHF.

This clonotype was seen at least ten times. This chain links TRBV30 with TRBJ2-2, with no clear D. CDR3 length: 14 residues. The germline V gene encodes CDR1 GTSNPN and CDR2 SVGIG (reference sequence). Trimming took off 1 base at V and 3 bases at J, with 9 bases between the two ends. The CDR3 nucleotides are TGTGCCTGGAGTGGCCTCGGATACACCGGGGAGCTGTTTTTT. Encoded protein: CAWSGLGYTGELFF.

The genes are TRBV27 and TRBJ1-2, with no clear D. V lost 6 bases and J 3 bases, leaving 17 bases between the germline ends. This CDR3 has 15 residues. Germline assignment: CDR1 MNHEY and CDR2 SMNVEV (reference sequence). The CDR3 reads CASRASPPGYYGYTF. CDR3 in DNA: TGTGCCAGCAGGGCCTCCCCTCCTGGGTACTATGGCTACACCTTC.

There are a few counts of this clonotype. This CDR3 is CSARTGATGELFF. CDR3 nucleotide sequence: TGCAGTGCTAGGACAGGGGCTACCGGGGAGCTGTTTTTT. The chain has TRBV20-1 and TRBJ2-2; TRBD1 agrees at 8 bases. J was trimmed by 5 bases and V by 3 bases; bases with no gene match: 2. The germline V gene has CDR1 DFQATT and CDR2 SNEGSKA (reference sequence). CDR3 length: 13 amino acids.

This rearrangement joins TRBV11-2 to TRBJ2-7, with 10 positions matching TRBD1. This CDR3 comprises 17 residues. V shed 0 bases, J shed 6 bases, and the junction held 11 bases outside the gene matches. CDR1 is SGHAT, CDR2 FQNNGV, per germline. The CDR3 here is CASSLDTGTGELGEQYF. DNA of the CDR3: TGTGCCAGCAGCTTAGATACGGGGACAGGGGAGCTCGGCGAGCAGTACTTC.

There are many counts of this clonotype. The chain combines TRBV7-9 with TRBJ2-3, with TRBD1 matching over 9 bases. Per the germline V gene, CDR1 is SEHNR and CDR2 is FQNEAQ (reference sequence). The CDR3 extends over 15 amino acids. With 6 bases clipped from V and 3 bases from J, the junction kept 7 bases outside the gene matches. The CDR3 sequence is CASSKDRGETDTQYF. Here the CDR3 DNA reads TGTGCCAGCAGTAAGGACAGGGGAGAGACAGATACGCAGTATTTT.

Ten or more counts support this clonotype. The V gene is TRBV3-1, the J gene TRBJ1-5, with 11 bases matching TRBD1. The V and J ends lost 3 bases and 3 bases, in that order; junction bases with no gene match: 4. The CDR3 has 16 residues. Germline CDR1 LGHDT, CDR2 YNNKEL (reference sequence). Here the CDR3 reads CASSQGTGGYNQPQHF. The CDR3 DNA reads as TGTGCCAGCAGCCAGGGGACAGGGGGTTACAATCAGCCCCAGCATTTT.

This clonotype was observed many times. The rearrangement uses TRBV7-9 and TRBJ2-1, with D uncertain. Germline V gene data show CDR1 as SEHNR and CDR2 as FQNEAQ (reference sequence). The CDR3 runs 16 residues. Deletions cut 5 bases from V and 10 bases from J, with 24 bases between. The CDR3 DNA sequence: TGTGCCAGCAGCCCAGACCCGAACGAGCACAATTACGAGCAGTTCTTC. This codes for CASSPDPNEHNYEQFF.

V and J are TRBV30 and TRBJ2-7, with TRBD2 as a possible D gene (5 bases). V was pared by 0 bases and J by 6 bases, with 9 bases between. The CDR3 is 12 residues long. Germline CDR1 reads GTSNPN; CDR2 reads SVGIG (reference sequence). CDR3 DNA: TGTGCCTGGAGTGTAGAGGGATCCGAGCAGTACTTC. Protein: CAWSVEGSEQYF.

The chain couples TRBV7-9 to TRBJ1-1; D gene unclear. Germline V gene sequence: CDR1 SEHNR, CDR2 FQNEAQ (reference sequence). V lost 2 bases and J lost 5, with 9 bases in between. This CDR3 region has 13 residues. CDR3 region: CASSLLAGTEAFF. The CDR3 bases are TGTGCCAGCAGCTTACTCGCTGGGACTGAAGCTTTCTTT. Together with reference TRBV7-9 and TRBJ1-1, the CDR3 gives the full variable domain: DTGVSQNPRHKITKRGQNVTFRCDPISEHNRLYWYRQTLGQGPEFLTYFQNEAQLEKSRLLSDRFSAERPKGSFSTLEIQRTEQGDSAMYLCASSLLAGTEAFFGQGTRLTVV.

This clonotype occurred many times. The V and J genes are TRBV7-2 and TRBJ2-5, with 9 bases lining up with TRBD2. J gave up 3 bases and V 5 bases, and 7 bases lay outside the gene matches. Germline loops: CDR1 SGHTA, CDR2 FQGNSA. The CDR3 has 15 amino acids. This CDR3 reads CASSMTSGIKETQYF. The CDR3 bases are TGTGCCAGCAGCATGACTAGCGGAATAAAAGAGACCCAGTACTTC.

As regards this clonotype: One junction end does not reproduce the germline sequence, and a read error may be involved. The V and J genes are TRBV28 and TRBJ2-3; 7 bases fit TRBD2. CDR1 is MDHEN, CDR2 SYDVKM, per germline. The CDR3 runs to 14 residues. The CDR3 reads CAGRRGRGRDTQYF. Here the CDR3 DNA reads TGTGCCGGCAGACGTGGGCGGGGGAGGGATACGCAGTATTTC.

In its sample, this clonotype was seen many times. V is TRBV20-1 and J is TRBJ2-5, with 9 bases lining up with TRBD1. Losses at the gene ends were 8 bases for V and 1 base for J; bases not matched to a gene: 11. The germline V gene encodes CDR1 DFQATT and CDR2 SNEGSKA (reference sequence). This CDR3 has 15 residues. The CDR3 bases are TGCAGTTCCTTGCCGGACAGGGGTCCCCAAGAGACCCAGTACTTC. Amino acids: CSSLPDRGPQETQYF.

This clonotype appeared a few times. The chain joins TRBV20-1 to TRBJ2-1; D not certain. There are 13 residues in the CDR3. CDR1 is DFQATT and CDR2 is SNEGSKA in the germline V gene (reference sequence). In DNA form, the CDR3 reads TGCAGCTCTCCGAGACCGAGGTACAATGAGCAGTTCTTC. Translation: CSSPRPRYNEQFF.

This clonotype has just a few counts. The junction departs from the called germline gene at one end, perhaps through a read error. The chain is built from TRBV6-1 and TRBJ1-5; the match to TRBD1 covers 7 bases. Germline-derived CDR1 and CDR2 are MNHNS and SASEGT. The CDR3 loop spans 16 amino acids. This CDR3 reads CASSSNRGYSDQPQHF. In DNA, the CDR3 is TGTGCCAGCAGTTCCAACAGGGGATATAGCGATCAGCCCCAGCATTTT.

This clonotype was observed at least ten times. This rearrangement joins TRBV18 to TRBJ1-1; TRBD1 aligns across 9 bases. The J segment lost 5 bases and the V segment lost 5 bases, leaving 3 bases of the junction unmatched. The CDR3 loop spans 13 amino acids. Germline CDR1 is KGHSH and CDR2 is LQKENI. CDR3 nucleotides: TGTGCCAGCTCAGGGACAGGGCGTACTGAAGCTTTCTTT. Amino acids: CASSGTGRTEAFF. Full variable domain (remainder filled in from reference TRBV18 and TRBJ1-1): NAGVMQNPRHLVRRRGQEARLRCSPMKGHSHVYWYRQLPEEGLKFMVYLQKENIIDESGMPKERFSAEFPKEGPSILRIQQVVRGDSAAYFCASSGTGRTEAFFGQGTRLTVV.

This clonotype has only a few counts. The chain joins TRBV25-1 to TRBJ2-7; tentatively, D is TRBD1 (6 bases). The CDR3 length is 13 residues. Trimming shortened V by 5 bases and J by 4 bases, and 12 bases separated the two germline ends. Germline CDR1 reads MGHDK; CDR2 reads SYGVNS. The CDR3 region has the DNA TGTGCCAGCAGTCAGGGGATTCAATACGAGCAGTACTTC. Translating it yields CASSQGIQYEQYF.

This chain connects TRBV20-1 to TRBJ2-6, with unresolved D. Trimming took 3 bases from V and 2 from J, leaving 8 bases between them. The CDR3 contains 14 residues. Per the germline V gene, CDR1 is DFQATT and CDR2 is SNEGSKA (reference sequence). CDR3 in amino acids: CSASDPTGANVLTF. In DNA form, the CDR3 reads TGCAGTGCTAGTGACCCGACTGGGGCCAACGTCCTGACTTTC.

This clonotype was detected ten times or more. For the CDR3, the DNA is TGCAGTGCTAGCCTTCCGCCCAGGTTAACTGGTGGCTACACCTTC. Amino acids: CSASLPPRLTGGYTF. The chain recombines TRBV20-1 with TRBJ1-2, with D unclear. The CDR3 runs 15 residues. The ends were cut back, 3 bases at V and 7 bases at J, with 21 bases in the middle. Germline lookup yields CDR1 DFQATT and CDR2 SNEGSKA (reference sequence).

There are many counts of this clonotype. This chain connects TRBV20-1 to TRBJ2-7; D is possibly TRBD1 (6 bases). Trimming took off 1 base at V and 3 bases at J, with 13 bases between the two ends. In germline, CDR1 is DFQATT, CDR2 SNEGSKA (reference sequence). The CDR3 loop spans 14 amino acids. The CDR3 DNA follows: TGCAGTGCTAGAGGCGTAGGACAGTTCTACGAGCAGTACTTC. Translation: CSARGVGQFYEQYF.

Many counts were recorded for this clonotype. The chain recombines TRBV2 with TRBJ2-1, with TRBD2 matching over 9 bases. Losses at the gene ends were 6 bases for V and 9 bases for J; bases not matched to a gene: 9. The CDR3 is made up of 14 amino acids. The V gene's germline CDR1 is SNHLY and CDR2 FYNNEI. CDR3 region: CASRAGLAASEQFF. As DNA, the CDR3 is TGTGCCAGCAGGGCGGGACTAGCTGCCAGTGAGCAGTTCTTC.

The rearrangement uses TRBV3-1 and TRBJ2-5; tentatively, D is TRBD1 (6 bases). V lost 4 bases to trimming and J lost 2 bases, with 14 bases between them. Germline lookup yields CDR1 LGHDT and CDR2 YNNKEL (reference sequence). CDR3 length: 15 amino acids. The chain's CDR3 is CASSPLTGYQETQYF. In DNA, the CDR3 is TGTGCCAGCAGCCCTCTCACAGGGTATCAAGAGACCCAGTACTTC.

This clonotype was picked up many times. The gene calls are TRBV6-2 or TRBV6-3 and TRBJ2-3, with 11 bases lining up with TRBD1. CDR3 length: 16 residues. Germline V gene lookup returns CDR1 MNHEY and CDR2 SVGEGT. Trimming at V came to 7 bases and at J to 0 bases, leaving 6 bases not matched to a gene. Written as DNA, the CDR3 is TGTGCCAGCAAAGGACAGGGGGCCCTAAGCACAGATACGCAGTATTTT. Its protein product is CASKGQGALSTDTQYF.

This clonotype came up many times. The V call is TRBV12-3 or TRBV12-4, the J call TRBJ2-5; D is unresolved. V lost 3 bases and J lost 11, with 10 bases in between. The CDR3 is 11 residues long. CDR3 in DNA: TGTGCCAGCAGTTTTGAAGACCAACAGTACTTC. This translates into CASSFEDQQYF.

This clonotype was found many times. This chain joins TRBV7-9 and TRBJ2-7; D ambiguous. CDR3 size: 14 residues. CDR1 and CDR2 from the germline V gene are SEHNR and FQNEAQ (reference sequence). Trimming removed 3 bases at V and 4 bases at J, with 13 bases between. CDR3 protein: CASSLDPKPYEQYF. In DNA, the CDR3 is TGTGCCAGCAGCTTGGACCCAAAACCTTACGAGCAGTACTTC.

The table lists this clonotype with many counts. The chain employs TRBV20-1 and TRBJ1-2, with TRBD1 as a possible D gene (6 bases). The V end was cut by 3 bases, the J end by 4 bases, with 18 bases between. The CDR3 runs to 15 residues. Germline values: CDR1 DFQATT, CDR2 SNEGSKA (reference sequence). CDR3 in amino acids: CSASPTTGFFYGYTF. The DNA of the CDR3 is TGCAGTGCTAGCCCTACTACAGGGTTCTTCTATGGCTACACCTTC.

V gene TRBV19 combines with J gene TRBJ2-1; D is unresolved. CDR3 size: 20 residues. Trimming stripped 4 bases from V and 4 bases from J, with 29 bases between. Germline CDR1 reads LNHDA; CDR2 reads SQIVND (reference sequence). The CDR3 nucleotides are TGTGCCAGTAGTACTGACAAGGGTGGACCCAACCCAATCTTTTACAATGAGCAGTTCTTC. Translation gives CASSTDKGGPNPIFYNEQFF.